The clone carrying this T cell receptor beta chain has only a few counts. The sample belongs to a study of T-cell reconstitution after alpha-beta-depleted transplantation in children. It was with unique molecular identifiers that the TCRbeta library was prepared. TCRdb reprocessed the PCR reads via MiXCR and lists one record per CDR3 protein. The repertoire holds 450,000 to 500,000 distinct CDR3 sequences, roughly an eighth seen once, with over 5.5% in the top ten. V lost 4 bases to trimming and J lost 0 bases; unmatched junction nucleotides: 14. The CDR3 has 19 residues. The origin of this receptor is a human donor who donated a stem cell graft to a child with combined immunodeficiency. Specimen: PBMCs from the stem cell graft donor, collected from the stem cell graft. The chain employs TRBV12-3 or TRBV12-4 and TRBJ2-4, with 8 bases aligning to TRBD1. This chain's CDR3 is CASSSPLLQGVLAKNIQYF. The CDR3, as DNA: TGTGCCAGCAGTTCGCCCCTCTTACAGGGGGTCCTAGCCAAAAACATTCAGTACTTC.